This T cell receptor beta chain emerged from a study of high-grade serous ovarian cancer treatment subgroups. Across the study: Samples averaged approximately 14,000 reads and about 7,100 unique TCR beta rearrangements.

Method: immunoSEQ multiplex PCR; TCRdb's copy keeps in-frame clones and lacks some. The sample shows about 11,000 clones, 80% to 85% of them seen only once. The germline CDR1 and CDR2 sequences are SGHRS and YFSETQ. J was trimmed by 0 bases and V by 5 bases; bases with no gene match: 10. The CDR3 is made up of 17 amino acids. The tumor samples were collected prior to definitive surgery or chemotherapy. The specimen sequenced was tumor tissue. The chain has TRBV5-1 and TRBJ2-2; 7 bases agree with TRBD1. This sequence originates from a human donor with high-grade serous ovarian cancer. The CDR3 sequence: CASRPLPGQTNTGELFF. In DNA, the CDR3 is TGCGCCAGCAGACCCTTACCGGGACAGACGAACACCGGGGAGCTGTTTTTT.